The rows below give T cell receptor beta chains drawn from one sample of a study of memory CD4+ T cells and cytomegalovirus serostatus. Profiling relied on immunoSEQ multiplex PCR, and the TCRdb table lists in-frame clones only, not all of them. The repertoire has more than 40,000 clones, over 65% of them found once; the top ten carry around 6.6%. The sample was memory CD4+ T cells from blood. All receptors come from an adult in good health and CMV-seronegative. CDR3s leave out the opening cysteine and the closing phenylalanine or tryptophan.

CDR3aa: ASSLAGRNEKLF; v_gene: TRBV7-2; j_gene: TRBJ1-4
CDR3aa: AWSVPGGVSEAF; v_gene: TRBV30; j_gene: TRBJ1-1
CDR3aa: AISESGTGVYGYT; v_gene: TRBV10-3; j_gene: TRBJ1-2
CDR3aa: ASSINWGRNEQY; v_gene: TRBV19; j_gene: TRBJ2-7
CDR3aa: ASSLEQNTEAF; v_gene: TRBV7-6; j_gene: TRBJ1-1
CDR3aa: ASSLAMAAYEQY; v_gene: TRBV27; j_gene: TRBJ2-7
CDR3aa: ASSQAANRRMNTEAF; v_gene: TRBV4-3; j_gene: TRBJ1-1
CDR3aa: ASSHSQYGEQY; v_gene: TRBV11-2; j_gene: TRBJ2-7
CDR3aa: ASSSRGGMLETQY; v_gene: TRBV28; j_gene: TRBJ2-5
CDR3aa: ASSWTGVSYEQY; v_gene: TRBV27; j_gene: TRBJ2-7
CDR3aa: ASSPRQGARGYT; v_gene: TRBV27; j_gene: TRBJ1-2
CDR3aa: ASTLGGGSFSEKLF; v_gene: TRBV28; j_gene: TRBJ1-4
CDR3aa: ASSLWGQIYNEQF; v_gene: TRBV27; j_gene: TRBJ2-1
CDR3aa: ASSFIGGGYYEQY; v_gene: TRBV11-2; j_gene: TRBJ2-7
CDR3aa: ASSWGQNEQY; v_gene: TRBV5-6; j_gene: TRBJ2-7
CDR3aa: ASSNPSLDTQY; v_gene: TRBV7-2; j_gene: TRBJ2-3
CDR3aa: ASSRSEHSEAF; v_gene: TRBV7-2; j_gene: TRBJ1-1
CDR3aa: ASVRTSGLPGEQF; v_gene: TRBV6-1; j_gene: TRBJ2-1
CDR3aa: ASSVQLVGEQY; v_gene: TRBV9; j_gene: TRBJ2-7
CDR3aa: ASRRTTGGVGTEAF; v_gene: TRBV6-6; j_gene: TRBJ1-1
CDR3aa: ASSLADRDHEQY; v_gene: TRBV7-9; j_gene: TRBJ2-7
CDR3aa: ASSEPPGELF; v_gene: TRBV2; j_gene: TRBJ2-2
CDR3aa: ASLSFFIYGGTEAF; v_gene: TRBV19; j_gene: TRBJ1-1
CDR3aa: ASSPGLAGDTQY; v_gene: TRBV7-2; j_gene: TRBJ2-3